The entry that follows covers one T cell receptor (beta chain) sequence. The junction and the germline gene differ at one end; a read error may be behind it. This specimen belongs to a study of T cells in Graves' hyperthyroidism and ophthalmopathy. The CDR3 regions of TCR beta were amplified from RNA transcripts. Researchers ran a first-round RT-PCR on the TCR CDR3 using the HTBI primer set. From the multiplex PCR reads, TCRdb called clonotypes with MiXCR, one entry per CDR3 protein. Counted here are roughly 330,000 distinct CDR3 sequences, 16% occurring once; the ten biggest clones make up around 33%. Germline CDR1 reads SNHLY; CDR2 reads FYNNEI. This CDR3 has 13 amino acids.

The TCR sequence derives from a man between 25 and 39 years old with Graves' hyperthyroidism. This chain joins TRBV2 and TRBJ1-2; weak D call: TRBD1 (5 bases). Sequencing was done on a sample of blood. CDR3 bases: TGTGACAGCAGGTCCGGGACGGCGGATGGCTACACCTTC. As protein: CDSRSGTADGYTF.